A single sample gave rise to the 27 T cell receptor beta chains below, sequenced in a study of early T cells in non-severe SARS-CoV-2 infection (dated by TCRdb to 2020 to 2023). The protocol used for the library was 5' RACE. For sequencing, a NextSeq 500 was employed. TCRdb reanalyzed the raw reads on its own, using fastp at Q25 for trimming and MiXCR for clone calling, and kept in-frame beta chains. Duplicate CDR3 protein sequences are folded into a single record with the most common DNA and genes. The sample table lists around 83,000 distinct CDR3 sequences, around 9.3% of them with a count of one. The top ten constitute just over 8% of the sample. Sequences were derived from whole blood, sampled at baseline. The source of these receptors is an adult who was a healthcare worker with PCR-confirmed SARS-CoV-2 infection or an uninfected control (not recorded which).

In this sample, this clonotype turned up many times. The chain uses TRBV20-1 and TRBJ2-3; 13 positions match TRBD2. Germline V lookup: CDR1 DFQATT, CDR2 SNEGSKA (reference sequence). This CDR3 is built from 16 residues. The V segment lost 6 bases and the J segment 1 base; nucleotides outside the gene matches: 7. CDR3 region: CSAALTSGRGTDTQYF. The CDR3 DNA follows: TGCAGTGCCGCGCTTACTAGCGGGAGGGGCACAGATACGCAGTATTTT.

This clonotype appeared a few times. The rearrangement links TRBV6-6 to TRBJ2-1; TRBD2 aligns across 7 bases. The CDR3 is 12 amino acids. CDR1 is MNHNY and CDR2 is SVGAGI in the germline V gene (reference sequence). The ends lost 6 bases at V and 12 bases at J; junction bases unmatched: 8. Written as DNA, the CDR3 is TGTGCCAGCAGCCCCGCGGGGGAAGGGCAGTTCTTC. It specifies CASSPAGEGQFF.

In nucleotides, the CDR3 is TGTGCCAGCAGTCCCGGGACAGGGGCATGGAATACGCAGTATTTT. As protein: CASSPGTGAWNTQYF. V is TRBV3-1 and J is TRBJ2-3; TRBD1 aligns across 10 bases. Unmatched junction bases numbered 10, after V lost 6 bases and J lost 7 bases. The CDR3 has 15 residues. The germline CDR1 and CDR2 sequences are LGHDT and YNNKEL (reference sequence).

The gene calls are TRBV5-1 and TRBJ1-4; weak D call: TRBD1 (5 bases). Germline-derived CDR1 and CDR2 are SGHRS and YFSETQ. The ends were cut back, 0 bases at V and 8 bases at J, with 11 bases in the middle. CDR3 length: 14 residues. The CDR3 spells CASSLEGVREKLFF. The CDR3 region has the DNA TGCGCCAGCAGCTTGGAAGGGGTGAGGGAAAAACTGTTTTTT.

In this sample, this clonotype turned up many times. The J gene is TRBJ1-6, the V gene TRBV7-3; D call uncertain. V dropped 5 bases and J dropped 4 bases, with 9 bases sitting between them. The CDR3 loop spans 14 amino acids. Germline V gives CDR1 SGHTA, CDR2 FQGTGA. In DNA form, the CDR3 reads TGTGCCAGCAGCCAGGACGGATATAATTCACCCCTCCACTTT. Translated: CASSQDGYNSPLHF.

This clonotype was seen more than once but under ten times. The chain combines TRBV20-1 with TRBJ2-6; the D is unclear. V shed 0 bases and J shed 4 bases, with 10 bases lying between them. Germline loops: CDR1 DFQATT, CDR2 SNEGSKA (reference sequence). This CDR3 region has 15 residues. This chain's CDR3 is CSARDYDRGANVLTF. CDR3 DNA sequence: TGCAGTGCTAGAGATTACGACCGGGGGGCCAACGTCCTGACTTTC.

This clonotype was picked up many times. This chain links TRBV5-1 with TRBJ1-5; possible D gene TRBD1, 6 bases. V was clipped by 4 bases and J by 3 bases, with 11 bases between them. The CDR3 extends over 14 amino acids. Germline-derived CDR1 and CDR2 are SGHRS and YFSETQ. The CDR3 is CASSPDSLNQPQHF. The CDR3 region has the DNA TGCGCCAGCAGCCCGGACAGCCTCAATCAGCCCCAGCATTTT.

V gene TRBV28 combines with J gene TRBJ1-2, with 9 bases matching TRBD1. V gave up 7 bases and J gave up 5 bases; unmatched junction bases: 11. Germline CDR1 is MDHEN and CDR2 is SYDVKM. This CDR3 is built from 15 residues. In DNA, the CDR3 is TGTGCCAGCACCCTCCCGGGACAGGGATGGTATGGCTACACCTTC. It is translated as CASTLPGQGWYGYTF.

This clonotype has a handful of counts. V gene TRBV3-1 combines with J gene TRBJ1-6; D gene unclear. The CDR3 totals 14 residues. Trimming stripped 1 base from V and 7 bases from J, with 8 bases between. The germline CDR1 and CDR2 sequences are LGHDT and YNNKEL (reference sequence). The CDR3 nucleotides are TGTGCCAGCAGCCAAGGCACTATCAATTCACCCCTCCACTTT. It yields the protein CASSQGTINSPLHF.

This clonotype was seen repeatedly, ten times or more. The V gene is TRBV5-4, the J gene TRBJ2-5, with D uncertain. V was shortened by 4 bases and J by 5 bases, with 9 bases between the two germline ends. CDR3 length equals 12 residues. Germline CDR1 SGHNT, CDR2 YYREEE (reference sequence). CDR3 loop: CASSPPGETQYF. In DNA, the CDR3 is TGTGCCAGCAGCCCTCCCGGGGAGACCCAGTACTTC.

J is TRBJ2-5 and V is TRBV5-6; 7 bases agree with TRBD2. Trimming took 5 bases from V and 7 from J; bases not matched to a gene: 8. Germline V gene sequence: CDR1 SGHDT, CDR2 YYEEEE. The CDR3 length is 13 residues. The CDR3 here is CASRLAAGRTQYF. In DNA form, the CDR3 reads TGTGCCAGCAGGCTAGCGGCCGGAAGGACCCAGTACTTC.

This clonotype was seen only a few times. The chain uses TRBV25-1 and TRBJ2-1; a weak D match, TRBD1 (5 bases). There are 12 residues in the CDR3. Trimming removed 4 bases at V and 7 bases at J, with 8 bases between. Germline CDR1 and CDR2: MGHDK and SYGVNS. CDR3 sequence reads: CASSVGLNEQFF. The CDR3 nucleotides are TGTGCCAGCAGTGTGGGGCTAAATGAGCAGTTCTTC.

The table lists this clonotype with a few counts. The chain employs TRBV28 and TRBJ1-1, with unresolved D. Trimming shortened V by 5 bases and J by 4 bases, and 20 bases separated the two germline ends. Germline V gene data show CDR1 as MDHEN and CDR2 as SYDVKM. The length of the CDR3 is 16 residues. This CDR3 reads CASSILVVLRPTEAFF. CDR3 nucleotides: TGTGCCAGCAGTATTCTTGTGGTATTAAGGCCCACTGAAGCTTTCTTT.

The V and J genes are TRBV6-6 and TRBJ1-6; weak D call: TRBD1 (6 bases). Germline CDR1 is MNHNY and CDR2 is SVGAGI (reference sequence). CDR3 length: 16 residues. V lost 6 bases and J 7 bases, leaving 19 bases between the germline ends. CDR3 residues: CASRPSGGAENSPLHF. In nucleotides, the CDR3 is TGTGCCAGCAGGCCTTCGGGGGGCGCGGAAAATTCACCCCTCCACTTT.

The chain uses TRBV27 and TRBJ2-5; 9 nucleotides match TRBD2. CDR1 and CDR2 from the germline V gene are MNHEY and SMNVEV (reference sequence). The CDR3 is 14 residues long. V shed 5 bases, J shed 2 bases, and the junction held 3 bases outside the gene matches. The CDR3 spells CASSRLAEQETQYF. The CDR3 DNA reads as TGTGCCAGCAGTAGACTAGCGGAACAAGAGACCCAGTACTTC.

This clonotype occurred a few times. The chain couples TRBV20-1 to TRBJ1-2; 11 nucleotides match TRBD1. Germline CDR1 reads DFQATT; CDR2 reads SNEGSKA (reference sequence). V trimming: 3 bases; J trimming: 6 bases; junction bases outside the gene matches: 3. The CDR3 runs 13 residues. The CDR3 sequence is CSASGTGGDGYTF. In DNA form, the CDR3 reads TGCAGTGCTAGTGGGACAGGGGGGGATGGCTACACCTTC.

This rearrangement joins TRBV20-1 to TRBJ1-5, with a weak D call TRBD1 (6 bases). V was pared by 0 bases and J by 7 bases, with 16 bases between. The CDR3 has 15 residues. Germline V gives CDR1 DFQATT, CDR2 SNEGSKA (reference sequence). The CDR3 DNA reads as TGCAGTGCTAGAGATCTAAGGGGGGCCGGACAGCCCCAGCATTTT. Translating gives CSARDLRGAGQPQHF.

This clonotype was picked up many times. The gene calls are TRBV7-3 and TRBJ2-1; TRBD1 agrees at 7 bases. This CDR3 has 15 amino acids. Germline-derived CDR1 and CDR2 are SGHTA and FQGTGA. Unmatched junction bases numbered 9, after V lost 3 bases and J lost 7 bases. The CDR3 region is CASSLDADRRNEQFF. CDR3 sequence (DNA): TGTGCCAGCAGCTTGGACGCGGACAGGAGGAATGAGCAGTTCTTC. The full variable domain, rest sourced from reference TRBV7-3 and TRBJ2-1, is GAGVSQTPSNKVTEKGKYVELRCDPISGHTALYWYRQSLGQGPEFLIYFQGTGAADDSGLPNDRFFAVRPEGSVSTLKIQRTERGDSAVYLCASSLDADRRNEQFFGPGTRLTVL.

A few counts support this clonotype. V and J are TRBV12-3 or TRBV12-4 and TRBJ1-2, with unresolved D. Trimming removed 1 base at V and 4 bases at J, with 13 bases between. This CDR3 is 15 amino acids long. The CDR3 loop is CASSLGRDSVYGYTF. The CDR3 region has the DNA TGTGCCAGCAGTTTAGGTCGGGATTCGGTCTATGGCTACACCTTC.

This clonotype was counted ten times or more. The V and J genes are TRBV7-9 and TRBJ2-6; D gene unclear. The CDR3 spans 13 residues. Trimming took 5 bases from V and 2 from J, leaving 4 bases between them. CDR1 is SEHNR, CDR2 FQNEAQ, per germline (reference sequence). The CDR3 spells CASSPPGANVLTF. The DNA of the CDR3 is TGTGCCAGCAGCCCCCCTGGGGCCAACGTCCTGACTTTC.

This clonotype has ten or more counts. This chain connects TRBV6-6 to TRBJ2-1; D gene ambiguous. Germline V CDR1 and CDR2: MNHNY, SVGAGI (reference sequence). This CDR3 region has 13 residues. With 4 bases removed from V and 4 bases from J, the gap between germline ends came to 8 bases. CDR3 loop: CASSSPSYNEQFF. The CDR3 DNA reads TGTGCCAGCAGTTCCCCCTCGTACAATGAGCAGTTCTTC.

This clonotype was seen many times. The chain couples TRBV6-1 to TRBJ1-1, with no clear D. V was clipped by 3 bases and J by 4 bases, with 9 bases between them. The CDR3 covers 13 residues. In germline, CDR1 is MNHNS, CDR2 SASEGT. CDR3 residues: CASSDSEATEAFF. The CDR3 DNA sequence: TGTGCCAGCAGTGACAGCGAAGCCACTGAAGCTTTCTTT.

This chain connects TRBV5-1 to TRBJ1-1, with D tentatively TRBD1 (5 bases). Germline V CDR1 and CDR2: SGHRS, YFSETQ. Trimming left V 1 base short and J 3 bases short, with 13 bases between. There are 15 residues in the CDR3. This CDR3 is CASSLLRTGHTEAFF. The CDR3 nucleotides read TGCGCCAGCAGCTTGTTGAGAACGGGGCACACTGAAGCTTTCTTT.

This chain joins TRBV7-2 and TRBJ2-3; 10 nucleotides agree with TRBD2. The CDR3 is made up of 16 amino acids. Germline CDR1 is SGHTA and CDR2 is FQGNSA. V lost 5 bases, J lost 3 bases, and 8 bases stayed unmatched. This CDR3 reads CASSPEPGLATDTQYF. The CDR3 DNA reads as TGTGCCAGCAGCCCTGAACCGGGACTAGCGACAGATACGCAGTATTTT.

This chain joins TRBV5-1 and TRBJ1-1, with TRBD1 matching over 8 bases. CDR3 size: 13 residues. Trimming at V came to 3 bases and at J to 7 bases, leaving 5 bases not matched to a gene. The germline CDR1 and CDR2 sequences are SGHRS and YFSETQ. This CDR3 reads CASSSGQALEAFF. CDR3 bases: TGCGCCAGCAGCTCGGGACAGGCCCTTGAAGCTTTCTTT. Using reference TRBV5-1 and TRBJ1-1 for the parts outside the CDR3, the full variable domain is KAGVTQTPRYLIKTRGQQVTLSCSPISGHRSVSWYQQTPGQGLQFLFEYFSETQRNKGNFPGRFSGRQFSNSRSEMNVSTLELGDSALYLCASSSGQALEAFFGQGTRLTVV.

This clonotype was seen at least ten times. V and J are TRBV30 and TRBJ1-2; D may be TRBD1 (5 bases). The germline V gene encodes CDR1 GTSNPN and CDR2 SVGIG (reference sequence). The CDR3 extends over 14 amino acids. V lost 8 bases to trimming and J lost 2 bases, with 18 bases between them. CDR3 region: CAHAPKTANYGYTF. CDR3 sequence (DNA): TGTGCCCACGCTCCTAAGACAGCGAACTATGGCTACACCTTC.

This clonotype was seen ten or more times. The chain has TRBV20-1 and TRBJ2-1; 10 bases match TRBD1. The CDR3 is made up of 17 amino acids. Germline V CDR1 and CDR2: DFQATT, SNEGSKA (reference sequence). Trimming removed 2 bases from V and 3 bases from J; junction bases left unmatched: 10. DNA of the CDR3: TGCAGTGCTAGAAAACTAGGGACAGGGGCAAGCTACAATGAGCAGTTCTTC. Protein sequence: CSARKLGTGASYNEQFF.